This is a list of T cell receptor beta chains from one sample in a study of control samples from healthy donors and cancer patients. Using immunoSEQ multiplex PCR, the repertoire was profiled, and TCRdb retains in-frame clones only, with some absent. This table has roughly 130,000 clones, about 94% appearing once. Sequencing used blood. These receptors were taken from a man aged 25-40 years in good health. Both conserved end residues are part of each CDR3. Fields, in order: D gene, clone size, J gene, V gene, CDR3 protein, CDR3 DNA. D genes are given only for firm matches. Clone size is not always given. Where it is, it says once, few, many or a class for expanded clones.

- - TRBJ2-5 TRBV7-2 CASSLARGGETQYF TGTGCCAGCAGCCTAGCCCGGGGCGGAGAGACCCAGTACTTC
- once TRBJ1-2 TRBV4-1 CASSQPLAGRRFGYTF TGCGCCAGCAGCCAACCCCTCGCAGGGCGTCGTTTTGGCTACACCTTC
TRBD2 - TRBJ2-3 TRBV6-5 CASSYSGGAADTQYF TGTGCCAGCAGTTACAGCGGGGGTGCGGCAGATACGCAGTATTTT
- - TRBJ1-6 TRBV19 CASSASGTPNSPLHF TGTGCCAGTAGTGCCTCCGGGACGCCAAATTCACCCCTCCACTTT
- - TRBJ2-1 TRBV6-5 CASRRGNEQFF TGTGCCAGCAGACGAGGTAATGAGCAGTTCTTC
TRBD1 few TRBJ1-6 TRBV4-2 CASSQRGQGGNSPLHF TGTGCCAGCAGCCAACGGGGACAGGGGGGTAATTCACCCCTCCACTTT
TRBD1 - TRBJ1-1 TRBV5-1 CASSHGSGGDTEAFF TGCGCCAGCAGCCACGGATCAGGGGGTGACACTGAAGCTTTCTTT
- - TRBJ2-7 TRBV5-5 CASSRTGTRYEQYF TGTGCCAGCAGCCGCACCGGGACGAGATACGAGCAGTACTTC
TRBD1 few TRBJ1-1 TRBV5-1 CASSWTGSGTEAFF TGCGCCAGCAGCTGGACAGGGTCGGGCACTGAAGCTTTCTTT
- - TRBJ2-3 TRBV4-3 CASSQDWTSRTDTQYF TGCGCCAGCAGCCAAGATTGGACTTCCCGCACAGATACGCAGTATTTT
- - TRBJ2-1 TRBV9 CASSLDRNEQFF TGTGCCAGCAGCCTCGACAGGAATGAGCAGTTCTTC
TRBD2 - TRBJ2-7 TRBV6-6 CASSPTSGGHYEQYF TGTGCCAGCAGTCCGACTAGCGGGGGACACTACGAGCAGTACTTC